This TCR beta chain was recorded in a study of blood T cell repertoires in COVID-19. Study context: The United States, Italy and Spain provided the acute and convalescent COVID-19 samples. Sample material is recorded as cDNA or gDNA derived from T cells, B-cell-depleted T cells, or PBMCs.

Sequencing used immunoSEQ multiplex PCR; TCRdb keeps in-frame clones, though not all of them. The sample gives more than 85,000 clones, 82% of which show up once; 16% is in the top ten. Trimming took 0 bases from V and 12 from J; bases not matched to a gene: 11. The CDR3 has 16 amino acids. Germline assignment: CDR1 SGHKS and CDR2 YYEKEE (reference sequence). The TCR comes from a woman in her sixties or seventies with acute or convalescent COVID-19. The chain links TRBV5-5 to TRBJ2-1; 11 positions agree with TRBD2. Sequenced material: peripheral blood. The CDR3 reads CASSLGSGGAVSGQFF. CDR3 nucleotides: TGTGCCAGCAGCTTGGGTAGCGGGGGGGCTGTTTCTGGGCAGTTCTTC.